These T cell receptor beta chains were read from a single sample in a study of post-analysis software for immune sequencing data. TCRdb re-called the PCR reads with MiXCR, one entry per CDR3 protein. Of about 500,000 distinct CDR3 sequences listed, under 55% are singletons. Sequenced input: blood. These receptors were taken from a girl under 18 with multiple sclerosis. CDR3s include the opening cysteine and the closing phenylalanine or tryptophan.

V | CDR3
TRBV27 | CASSLLWTALNLNEQFF
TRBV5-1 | CASRNSGKEQFF
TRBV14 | CASSRWTGRNNEQFF
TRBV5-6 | CASSLYRGGTEAFF
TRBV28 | CASSFPGQGRNTEAFF
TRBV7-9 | CASSPGRSRSSYNEQFF
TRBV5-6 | CASSLAPGGGRDIQYF
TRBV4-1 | CASSHLNNRVGEYEQYF
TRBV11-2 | CASSRHKTGLAYEQYF
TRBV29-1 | CSVETVQGQETQYF